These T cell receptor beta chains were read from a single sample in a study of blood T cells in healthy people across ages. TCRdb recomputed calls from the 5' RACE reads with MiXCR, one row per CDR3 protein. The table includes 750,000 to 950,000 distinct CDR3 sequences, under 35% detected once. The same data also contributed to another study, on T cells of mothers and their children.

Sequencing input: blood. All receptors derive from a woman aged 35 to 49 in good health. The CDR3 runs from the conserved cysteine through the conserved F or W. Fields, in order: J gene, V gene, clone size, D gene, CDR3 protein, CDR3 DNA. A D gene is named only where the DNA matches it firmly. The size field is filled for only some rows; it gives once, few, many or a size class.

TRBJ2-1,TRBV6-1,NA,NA,CASRKADDQQFF,TGTGCCAGCAGGAAGGCGGACGACCAGCAGTTCTTC
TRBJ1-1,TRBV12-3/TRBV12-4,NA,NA,CASTPLGDPEAFF,TGTGCCAGCACCCCATTGGGTGACCCTGAAGCTTTCTTT
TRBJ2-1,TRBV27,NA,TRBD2,CASSALTSGGPSEQFF,TGTGCCAGCAGTGCCTTGACTAGCGGGGGTCCAAGTGAGCAGTTCTTC
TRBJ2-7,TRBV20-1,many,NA,CSALRSGVSYEQYF,TGCAGTGCCCTCAGGTCCGGGGTCTCCTACGAGCAGTACTTC
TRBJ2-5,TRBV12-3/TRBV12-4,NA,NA,CASSLNRGQYF,TGTGCCAGCAGTTTAAATCGCGGGCAGTACTTC
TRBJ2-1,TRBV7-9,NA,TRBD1,CASSSKQGVGDEQFF,TGTGCCAGCAGCTCGAAGCAGGGGGTAGGGGATGAGCAGTTCTTC
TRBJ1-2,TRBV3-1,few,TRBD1,CASSQGVTGGVYTF,TGTGCCAGCAGCCAAGGAGTGACAGGGGGCGTCTACACCTTC
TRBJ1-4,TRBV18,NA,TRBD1,CASSPRDRGGEKLFF,TGTGCCAGCTCACCCAGAGACAGGGGTGGTGAAAAACTGTTTTTT
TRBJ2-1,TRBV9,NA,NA,CASSVKDGYLYNEQFF,TGTGCCAGCAGCGTGAAGGACGGATACTTATACAATGAGCAGTTCTTC
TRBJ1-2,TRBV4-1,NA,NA,CASNQGDDSIYGYTF,TGCGCCAGCAACCAAGGAGACGACAGCATCTATGGCTACACCTTC
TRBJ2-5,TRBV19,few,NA,CASSMVRGQETQYF,TGTGCCAGTAGTATGGTGCGGGGGCAGGAGACCCAGTACTTC
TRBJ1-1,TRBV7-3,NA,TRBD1,CASSTWTGQRTEAFF,TGTGCCAGCAGCACCTGGACAGGGCAGAGGACTGAAGCTTTCTTT
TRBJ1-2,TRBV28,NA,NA,CASSFLPGQNSGYTF,TGTGCCAGCAGTTTTTTACCGGGACAAAATTCCGGCTACACCTTC
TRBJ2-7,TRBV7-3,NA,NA,CAISLRQGSEQYF,TGTGCCATCAGCTTACGGCAGGGGTCCGAGCAGTACTTC
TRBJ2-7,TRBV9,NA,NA,CASSVATGRRGAYEQYF,TGTGCCAGCAGCGTAGCTACAGGGAGACGCGGGGCCTACGAGCAGTACTTC
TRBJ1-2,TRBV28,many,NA,CASSLSADYGYTF,TGTGCCAGCAGTTTATCGGCAGACTATGGCTACACCTTC
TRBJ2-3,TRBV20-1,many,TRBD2,CSARDGLAGRTDTQYF,TGCAGTGCTAGAGATGGGCTAGCGGGGAGAACAGATACGCAGTATTTT
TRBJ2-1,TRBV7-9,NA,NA,CASSDLNTGEGNEQFF,TGTGCCAGCAGCGACCTCAACACAGGGGAGGGCAATGAGCAGTTCTTC
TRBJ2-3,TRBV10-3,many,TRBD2,CALSSGGSTDTQYF,TGTGCCTTATCTAGCGGGGGGAGCACAGATACGCAGTATTTT
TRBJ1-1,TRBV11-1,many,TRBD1,CASSLNRDRGRTTEAFF,TGTGCCAGCAGCCTAAACCGGGACAGAGGGAGAACGACTGAAGCTTTCTTT
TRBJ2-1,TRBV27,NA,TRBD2,CASSLGLAGGWDEQFF,TGTGCCAGCAGTTTGGGACTAGCGGGGGGCTGGGATGAGCAGTTCTTC